This TCR beta chain was identified in a study of OX40 agonist ivuxolimab in advanced cancers. Findings of the study overall: Among the lowest levels of clonal expansion were found in partial responders at 0.1-3.0 mg/kg. A proportion of nonresponders additionally exhibited low normalized T-cell clonal expansion.

Germline V gene data show CDR1 as SQVTM and CDR2 as ANQGSEA. Trimming removed 7 bases at V and 10 bases at J, with 20 bases between. The CDR3 loop spans 13 amino acids. Drawing of blood for sampling happened at baseline, at cycle 4 day 1, and at cycle 7 day 1. Profiled with immunoSEQ multiplex PCR; TCRdb holds only in-frame clones, not every one. Among tens of thousands of clones listed, over 60% were seen once. As concerns this clone: Its antigen is unidentified.

Sample: CD4+ or CD8+ T cells sorted from blood, taken in a trial of the OX40 agonist ivuxolimab. The receptor was derived from an adult with an advanced solid tumor such as melanoma, head and neck, liver or kidney cancer. The V gene is TRBV29-1, the J gene TRBJ2-1; D might be TRBD1 (6 bases). The DNA for the CDR3 is TGCAGCGGGCGACAGACGTTCGGACAGGAGCAGTTCTTC. Its translation: CSGRQTFGQEQFF.